Listed below are T cell receptor beta chains from one sample, sequenced in a study of shared clonotypes between healthy human individuals. Using immunoSEQ multiplex PCR, the repertoire was profiled, and TCRdb retains in-frame clones only, with some absent. The table includes roughly 2,300,000 clones, 80% to 95% detected once. Material: naive CD4+ T cells from PBMCs. The receptors shown here come from a man between 18 and 35 years old in good health. Some clones in this sample may be carry-over from other donors' samples. CDR3s include the opening cysteine and the closing phenylalanine or tryptophan. Fields, in order: V gene, CDR3 length, J gene, CDR3 protein.

>TRBV27|15|TRBJ1-2
CASSLLGTAHYGYTF
>TRBV5-1|16|TRBJ2-2
CASSLVVGRNTGELFF
>TRBV4-2|15|TRBJ2-1
CASSQGQGSYNEQFF
>TRBV7-2|13|TRBJ2-7
CASSLDRNYEQYF
>TRBV28|14|TRBJ2-1
CASTILQGINEQFF
>TRBV19|15|TRBJ2-1
CASSIDQGRSDEQFF
>TRBV5-4|13|TRBJ2-2
CASSFYLAGELFF
>TRBV13|15|TRBJ2-7
CASSSRLAGLDEQYF
>TRBV5-4|14|TRBJ1-2
CASSLVRGGDGYTF
>TRBV5-4|15|TRBJ2-1
CASSLRREPYNEQFF
>TRBV9|15|TRBJ2-1
CASSAGTSGAYEQFF
>TRBV30|15|TRBJ1-1
CAWSVPLPGYTEAFF
>TRBV7-3|14|TRBJ2-1
CASSLNGPYNEQFF
>TRBV18|14|TRBJ1-1
CASSPGRGDTEAFF
>TRBV5-1|17|TRBJ2-1
CASSLMASGRARNEQFF
>TRBV2|15|TRBJ2-1
CASSTGLPAYNEQFF
>TRBV19|15|TRBJ2-1
CASSIGGNPPGEQFF
>TRBV27|13|TRBJ1-1
CASRAPPNTEAFF
>TRBV2|14|TRBJ2-3
CASSPQVGPDTQYF
>TRBV28|11|TRBJ1-2
CASNDDYGYTF
>TRBV5-1|15|TRBJ2-5
CASSPPTGSGETQYF
>TRBV9|14|TRBJ1-5
CASGRDRKDQPQHF
>TRBV6-5|14|TRBJ1-5
CASSPSGPRQPQHF
>TRBV28|15|TRBJ1-1
CASSHRTGTRTEAFF
>TRBV30|14|TRBJ1-2
CAWSNRDFNYGYTF
>TRBV5-1|15|TRBJ2-7
CASSPGTEPTYEQYF
>TRBV7-6|16|TRBJ2-7
CASSPRLAASSYEQYF
>TRBV9|14|TRBJ2-1
CASSVTGRYNEQFF
>TRBV5-1|13|TRBJ1-4
CASSLVVNEKLFF
>TRBV9|15|TRBJ2-1
CASSVVGGSYNEQFF
>TRBV4-3|14|TRBJ1-2
CASSQKEGAYGYTF
>TRBV19|15|TRBJ1-2
CASSPRQGAGYGYTF
>TRBV5-6|15|TRBJ2-1
CASSLASGSYNEQFF
>TRBV5-1|15|TRBJ2-7
CASSASSGSLYEQYF
>TRBV9|15|TRBJ2-1
CASSVAGHQYNEQFF
>TRBV7-8|13|TRBJ1-5
CASSLAREQPQHF
>TRBV11-2|18|TRBJ1-1
CASSLVRDRTTRGTEAFF
>TRBV4-2|14|TRBJ2-5
CASSSTGVEETQYF
>TRBV7-6|14|TRBJ2-1
CASSPERLFPEQFF
>TRBV27|16|TRBJ2-7
CASSLSLAGSTYEQYF
>TRBV5-1|14|TRBJ2-5
CASSLATGQETQYF